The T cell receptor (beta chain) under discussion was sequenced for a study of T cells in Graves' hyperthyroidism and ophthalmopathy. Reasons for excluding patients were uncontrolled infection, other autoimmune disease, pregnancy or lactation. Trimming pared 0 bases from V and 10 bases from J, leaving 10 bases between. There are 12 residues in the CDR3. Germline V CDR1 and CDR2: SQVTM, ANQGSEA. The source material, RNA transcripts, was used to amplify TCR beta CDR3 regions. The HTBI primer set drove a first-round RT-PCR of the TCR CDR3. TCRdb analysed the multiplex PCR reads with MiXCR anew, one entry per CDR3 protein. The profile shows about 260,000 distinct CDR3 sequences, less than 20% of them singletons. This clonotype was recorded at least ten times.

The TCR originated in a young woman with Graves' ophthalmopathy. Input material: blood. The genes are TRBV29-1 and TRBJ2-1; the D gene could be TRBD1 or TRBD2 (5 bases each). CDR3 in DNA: TGCAGCGTTGAAGAAGGCAGGGAGGAGCAGTTCTTC. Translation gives CSVEEGREEQFF.